This T cell receptor (beta chain) was identified in a study of cytotoxic CD8 clonotypes in ibrutinib-treated CLL. Overall study: Among patients, some 24 responded partially and 2 completely; around 15 then stayed remitted and some twelve progressed after median roughly 68 months.

Many counts were recorded for this clone. V was cut by 0 bases and J by 1 base, with 3 bases left in between. CDR1 WSHSY and CDR2 SAAADI come from the germline V gene. The CDR3 has 14 residues. Method: immunoSEQ multiplex PCR; TCRdb's copy keeps in-frame clones and lacks some. Among roughly 63,000 clones, 57% were seen once, and the ten largest hold about 14%. This receptor was taken from a human donor with chronic lymphocytic leukemia. The sequenced sample was PBMCs, obtained after 12 months of ibrutinib treatment. The chain links TRBV10-2 to TRBJ2-2; D remains unclear. The CDR3 protein is CASSESGNTGELFF. CDR3 coding DNA: TGCGCCAGCAGTGAGTCCGGGAACACCGGGGAGCTGTTTTTT.